These T cell receptor beta chains were read from a single sample in a study of cytomegalovirus exposure and HLA in healthy donors. Assay: immunoSEQ multiplex PCR; the TCRdb copy retains only in-frame clones and omits some. The top ten hold 2.1% of the sample, which has 95,000 to 150,000 clones, under 90% seen once. Input material: PBMCs. The receptors were sampled from a woman under 40 in good health and CMV-seronegative. Each CDR3 is given with its conserved first and last residue. D genes are given only for firm matches. Not all rows give a size; the values are once, few, many and, for expanded clones, a class.

v_gene: TRBV11-1; d_gene: -; j_gene: TRBJ2-3; abundance: -; CDR3nt: TGTGCCAGCAGCTTAGTGGGGGCCGGCACAGATACGCAGTATTTT; CDR3aa: CASSLVGAGTDTQYF
v_gene: TRBV30; d_gene: TRBD1; j_gene: TRBJ1-1; abundance: -; CDR3nt: TGTGCCTGGAAGGGGACAGGGGGCGCCGAGAGCGTTCGCACTGAAGCTTTCTTT; CDR3aa: CAWKGTGGAESVRTEAFF
v_gene: TRBV7-8; d_gene: -; j_gene: TRBJ2-2; abundance: -; CDR3nt: TGTGCCAGCAGCTCTAGAAGGAACACCGGGGAGCTGTTTTTT; CDR3aa: CASSSRRNTGELFF
v_gene: TRBV19; d_gene: TRBD2; j_gene: TRBJ2-7; abundance: once; CDR3nt: TGTGCCAGTAGTATTGGCGGGGGGTCCTACGAGCAGTACTTC; CDR3aa: CASSIGGGSYEQYF
v_gene: TRBV19; d_gene: -; j_gene: TRBJ1-3; abundance: -; CDR3nt: TGTGCCAGTGGCCGGGACTTTGGGACTGGAAACACCATATATTTT; CDR3aa: CASGRDFGTGNTIYF
v_gene: TRBV6-6; d_gene: -; j_gene: TRBJ2-2; abundance: -; CDR3nt: TGTGCCAGCATCCCCGGGACTCTTAACACCGGGGAGCTGTTTTTT; CDR3aa: CASIPGTLNTGELFF
v_gene: TRBV30; d_gene: -; j_gene: TRBJ1-1; abundance: -; CDR3nt: TGTGCCTGGAATACCCAAGCCGGGACAAGGAACACTGAAGCTTTCTTT; CDR3aa: CAWNTQAGTRNTEAFF
v_gene: TRBV7-6; d_gene: TRBD2; j_gene: TRBJ2-5; abundance: -; CDR3nt: TGTGCCAGCAGCCCGGGACTAGCTTACCAAGAGACCCAGTACTTC; CDR3aa: CASSPGLAYQETQYF
v_gene: TRBV30; d_gene: TRBD1; j_gene: TRBJ2-7; abundance: -; CDR3nt: TGTGCCTGGACCCTGACAGGGTCCACCTACGAGCAGTACTTC; CDR3aa: CAWTLTGSTYEQYF
v_gene: TRBV5-3; d_gene: -; j_gene: TRBJ1-6; abundance: -; CDR3nt: TGTGCCAGAAACTTCCGCCCGGGGGGCTGGAATTCACCCCTCCACTTT; CDR3aa: CARNFRPGGWNSPLHF
v_gene: TRBV4-1; d_gene: TRBD2; j_gene: TRBJ2-7; abundance: medium-sized; CDR3nt: TGCGCCAGCAGCCAACTTAGCGGGGGCGGGTACGAGCAGTACTTC; CDR3aa: CASSQLSGGGYEQYF
v_gene: TRBV19; d_gene: -; j_gene: TRBJ2-7; abundance: -; CDR3nt: TGTGCCAGTAGCCACGTCCCGCAGGGCAACTACGAGCAGTACTTC; CDR3aa: CASSHVPQGNYEQYF
v_gene: TRBV19; d_gene: TRBD1; j_gene: TRBJ1-1; abundance: -; CDR3nt: TGTGCCAGTAGTATAGAGAGCGGGACAGGGAAGTGGAACACTGAAGCTTTCTTT; CDR3aa: CASSIESGTGKWNTEAFF
v_gene: TRBV7-9; d_gene: TRBD2; j_gene: TRBJ2-5; abundance: once; CDR3nt: TGTGCCAGCAGCCGGGGGGACGGGGTCGGGGAGACCCAGTACTTC; CDR3aa: CASSRGDGVGETQYF
v_gene: TRBV6-5; d_gene: TRBD2; j_gene: TRBJ2-1; abundance: -; CDR3nt: TGTGCCAGCAGGCTAGCGGGGGTCCCTAGAAATGAGCAGTTCTTC; CDR3aa: CASRLAGVPRNEQFF
v_gene: TRBV27; d_gene: TRBD1; j_gene: TRBJ2-7; abundance: -; CDR3nt: TGTGCCAGCAGTTCCGACAGGGGATTTGGTGGTGACGAGCAGTACTTC; CDR3aa: CASSSDRGFGGDEQYF
v_gene: TRBV19; d_gene: TRBD1; j_gene: TRBJ1-5; abundance: -; CDR3nt: TGTGCCAGTCGACAGGGGGATCAGCCCCAGCATTTT; CDR3aa: CASRQGDQPQHF
v_gene: TRBV12-5; d_gene: TRBD1; j_gene: TRBJ1-2; abundance: -; CDR3nt: TGTGCTAGTGGTAAGGGACAGCTCTACACCTTC; CDR3aa: CASGKGQLYTF
v_gene: TRBV7-2; d_gene: TRBD2; j_gene: TRBJ2-2; abundance: -; CDR3nt: TGTGCCAGCAGCCCCGGGACTAGGGGTACCGGGGAGCTGTTTTTT; CDR3aa: CASSPGTRGTGELFF
v_gene: TRBV19; d_gene: -; j_gene: TRBJ1-2; abundance: -; CDR3nt: TGTGCCAGTAGTATTGGGGCCTCAGGGGACTATGGCTACACCTTC; CDR3aa: CASSIGASGDYGYTF
v_gene: TRBV6-1; d_gene: -; j_gene: TRBJ1-1; abundance: -; CDR3nt: TGTGCCAGCAGTTCGGACAGCTTGAACACTGAAGCTTTCTTT; CDR3aa: CASSSDSLNTEAFF
v_gene: TRBV11-2; d_gene: TRBD2; j_gene: TRBJ2-5; abundance: -; CDR3nt: TGTGCCAGCACCCTTAGTGGTAGCGGGGGGCCGACCCAGTACTTC; CDR3aa: CASTLSGSGGPTQYF
v_gene: TRBV7-2; d_gene: -; j_gene: TRBJ2-5; abundance: -; CDR3nt: TGTGCCAGCAGCTTAGCCGGGCGGGGGCTGACCCAGTACTTC; CDR3aa: CASSLAGRGLTQYF
v_gene: TRBV29-1; d_gene: -; j_gene: TRBJ2-7; abundance: -; CDR3nt: TGCAGCGTTCGAGGGGGGGCCCACGAGCAGTACTTC; CDR3aa: CSVRGGAHEQYF
v_gene: TRBV11-2; d_gene: -; j_gene: TRBJ1-4; abundance: -; CDR3nt: TGTGCCAGCAGCTTAGCGGGGATTGAAAAACTGTTTTTT; CDR3aa: CASSLAGIEKLFF
v_gene: TRBV5-1; d_gene: -; j_gene: TRBJ2-2; abundance: -; CDR3nt: TGCGCCAGCAGCCTGGAGGGGAACAGGGCCGGGGAGCTGTTTTTT; CDR3aa: CASSLEGNRAGELFF
v_gene: TRBV19; d_gene: -; j_gene: TRBJ1-5; abundance: medium-sized; CDR3nt: TGTGCCAGTAGTCGGTGGACCGGGGAGAATCAGCCCCAGCATTTT; CDR3aa: CASSRWTGENQPQHF
v_gene: TRBV25-1; d_gene: TRBD1; j_gene: TRBJ2-7; abundance: -; CDR3nt: TGTGCCAGCAGTGTTACAGGGGGTCAGTACGAGCAGTACTTC; CDR3aa: CASSVTGGQYEQYF
v_gene: TRBV2; d_gene: -; j_gene: TRBJ2-7; abundance: -; CDR3nt: TGTGCCAGCAGTAGGGAGAGCTCCTACGAGCAGTACTTC; CDR3aa: CASSRESSYEQYF
v_gene: TRBV5-8; d_gene: -; j_gene: TRBJ2-5; abundance: -; CDR3nt: TGTGCCAGCAGCCCTAGCGAAACGGAGACCCAGTACTTC; CDR3aa: CASSPSETETQYF
v_gene: TRBV2; d_gene: -; j_gene: TRBJ1-5; abundance: -; CDR3nt: TGTGCCAGCAGTGAAGCCCCCGGCAGGGGCGGTAATCAGCCCCAGCATTTT; CDR3aa: CASSEAPGRGGNQPQHF
v_gene: TRBV7-2; d_gene: TRBD1; j_gene: TRBJ1-1; abundance: -; CDR3nt: TGTGCCAGCAGCTTATTAGGGGTGACAGGGGACACTGAAGCTTTCTTT; CDR3aa: CASSLLGVTGDTEAFF
v_gene: TRBV5-5; d_gene: -; j_gene: TRBJ1-1; abundance: once; CDR3nt: TGTGCCAGCAGCTTCGGGCAGGGGGCTTTCTTT; CDR3aa: CASSFGQGAFF
v_gene: TRBV28; d_gene: TRBD1; j_gene: TRBJ2-7; abundance: -; CDR3nt: TGTGCCAGCAGTTTCCGGACAGGGGGCGAGCAGTACTTC; CDR3aa: CASSFRTGGEQYF
v_gene: TRBV5-6; d_gene: -; j_gene: TRBJ2-7; abundance: -; CDR3nt: TGTGCCAGCAGCTGGACTGGGGGCGAGCAGTACTTC; CDR3aa: CASSWTGGEQYF
v_gene: TRBV4-1; d_gene: -; j_gene: TRBJ2-7; abundance: -; CDR3nt: TGCGCCAGCAGCCAAGATAGGCAGGCTCGCCGCTACGAGCAGTACTTC; CDR3aa: CASSQDRQARRYEQYF
v_gene: TRBV27; d_gene: TRBD1; j_gene: TRBJ1-5; abundance: few; CDR3nt: TGTGCCAGCAGATCACAGACAGGGGGGAACAATCAGCCCCAGCATTTT; CDR3aa: CASRSQTGGNNQPQHF
v_gene: TRBV7-8; d_gene: -; j_gene: TRBJ2-2; abundance: -; CDR3nt: TGTGCCAGCAGCTTACGGGCAGGGTCATCGAACACCGGGGAGCTGTTTTTT; CDR3aa: CASSLRAGSSNTGELFF
v_gene: TRBV7-2; d_gene: -; j_gene: TRBJ1-2; abundance: -; CDR3nt: TGTGCCAGCAGCTTCGGGTCAGGAGGAAGTAACTATGGCTACACCTTC; CDR3aa: CASSFGSGGSNYGYTF
v_gene: TRBV12-5; d_gene: -; j_gene: TRBJ1-5; abundance: once; CDR3nt: TGTGCTAGTGGGCCGACAGTGATGGGTCAGCCCCAGCATTTT; CDR3aa: CASGPTVMGQPQHF
v_gene: TRBV7-6; d_gene: TRBD2; j_gene: TRBJ2-1; abundance: -; CDR3nt: TGTGCCAGCAGTTCAGCGACTAGCCGACTACACAATGAGCAGTTCTTC; CDR3aa: CASSSATSRLHNEQFF